The clone carrying this T cell receptor beta chain was counted many times. Time point given: healthy volunteer bleed at 2 weeks. The starting material, unfractionated whole blood, was used for total RNA extraction. The CDR3 is made up of 14 amino acids. CDR1 is GTSNPN, CDR2 SVGIG, per germline (reference sequence). The germline V and J ends were trimmed by 2 bases and 2 bases, with 10 bases remaining between them. The sample is drawn from a study of human T cells and chemical hapten exposure. TCRdb processed the RACE reads anew with MiXCR; each CDR3 protein has one entry. The sample has approximately 33,000 distinct CDR3 sequences; 6.5% to 9% are singletons.

This receptor was taken from a human donor in good health. Some clones in this sample may be carry-over from other donors' samples. The rearrangement links TRBV30 to TRBJ2-1; weak D call: TRBD2 (5 bases). Sequenced material: whole blood. The CDR3 nucleotides read TGTGCCTGGAGTTGGGAGTACGCCTACAATGAGCAGTTCTTC. Protein: CAWSWEYAYNEQFF.